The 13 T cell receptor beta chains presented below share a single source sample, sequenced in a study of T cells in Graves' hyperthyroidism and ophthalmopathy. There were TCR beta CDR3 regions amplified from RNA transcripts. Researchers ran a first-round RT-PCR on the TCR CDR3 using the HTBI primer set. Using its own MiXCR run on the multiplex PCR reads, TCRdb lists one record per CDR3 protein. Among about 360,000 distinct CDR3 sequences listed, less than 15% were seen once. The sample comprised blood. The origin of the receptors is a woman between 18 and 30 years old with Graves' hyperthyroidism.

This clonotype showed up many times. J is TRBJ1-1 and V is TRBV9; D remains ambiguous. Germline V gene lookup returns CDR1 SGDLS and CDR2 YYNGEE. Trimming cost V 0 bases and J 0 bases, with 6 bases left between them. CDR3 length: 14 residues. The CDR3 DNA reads TGTGCCAGCAGCGTAGCTTCTATGAACACTGAAGCTTTCTTT. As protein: CASSVASMNTEAFF.

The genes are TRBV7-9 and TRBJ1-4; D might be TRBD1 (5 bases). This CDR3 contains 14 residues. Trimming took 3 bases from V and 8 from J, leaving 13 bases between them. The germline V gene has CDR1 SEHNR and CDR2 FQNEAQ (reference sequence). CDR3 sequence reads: CASSFKGMGEKLFF. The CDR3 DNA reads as TGTGCCAGCAGCTTCAAGGGGATGGGGGAAAAACTGTTTTTT.

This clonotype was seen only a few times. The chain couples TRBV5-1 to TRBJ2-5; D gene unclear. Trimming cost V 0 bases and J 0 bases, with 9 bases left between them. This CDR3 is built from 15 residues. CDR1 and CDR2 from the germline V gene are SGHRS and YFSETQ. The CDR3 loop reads CASSLGAHNQETQYF. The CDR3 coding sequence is TGCGCCAGCAGCTTGGGAGCGCACAACCAAGAGACCCAGTACTTC.

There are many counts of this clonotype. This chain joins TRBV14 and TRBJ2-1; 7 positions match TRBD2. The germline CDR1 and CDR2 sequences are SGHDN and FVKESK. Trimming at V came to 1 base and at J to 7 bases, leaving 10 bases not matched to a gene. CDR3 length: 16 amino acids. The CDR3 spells CASSQGDEAGRNEQFF. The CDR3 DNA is TGTGCCAGCAGCCAAGGGGACGAAGCGGGGCGGAATGAGCAGTTCTTC.

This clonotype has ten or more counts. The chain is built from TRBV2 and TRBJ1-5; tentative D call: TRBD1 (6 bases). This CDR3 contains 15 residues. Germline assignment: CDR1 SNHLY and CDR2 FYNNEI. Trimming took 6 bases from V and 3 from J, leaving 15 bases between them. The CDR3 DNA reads TGTGCCAGCAGCATACCTACAGGGTACAATCAGCCCCAGCATTTT. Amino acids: CASSIPTGYNQPQHF.

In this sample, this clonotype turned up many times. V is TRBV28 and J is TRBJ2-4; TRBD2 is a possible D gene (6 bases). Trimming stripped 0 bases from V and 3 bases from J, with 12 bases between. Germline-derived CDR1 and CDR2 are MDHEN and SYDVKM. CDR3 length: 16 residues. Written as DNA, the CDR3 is TGTGCCAGCAGTTTATGGGACGGAGGGGTCAAAAACATTCAGTACTTC. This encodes CASSLWDGGVKNIQYF.

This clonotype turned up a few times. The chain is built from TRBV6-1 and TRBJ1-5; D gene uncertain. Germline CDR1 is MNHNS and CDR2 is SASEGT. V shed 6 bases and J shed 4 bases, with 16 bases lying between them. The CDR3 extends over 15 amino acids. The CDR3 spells CASSLQPEPNQPQHF. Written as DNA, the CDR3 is TGTGCCAGCAGCCTCCAACCTGAACCGAATCAGCCCCAGCATTTT.

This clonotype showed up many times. The CDR3 sequence is CASSWKPQEIYGYTF. CDR3 sequence (DNA): TGTGCCAGCAGCTGGAAACCACAGGAGATCTATGGCTACACCTTC. V gene TRBV7-3 combines with J gene TRBJ1-2, with a weak D call TRBD1 (5 bases). The CDR3 spans 15 residues. Between the trimmed V and J ends, which lost 4 bases and 4 bases, there was a span of 16 bases. CDR1 and CDR2 (germline): SGHTA, FQGTGA. The full variable domain, in which reference TRBV7-3 and TRBJ1-2 provide the parts outside the CDR3, is GAGVSQTPSNKVTEKGKYVELRCDPISGHTALYWYRQSLGQGPEFLIYFQGTGAADDSGLPNDRFFAVRPEGSVSTLKIQRTERGDSAVYLCASSWKPQEIYGYTFGSGTRLTVV.

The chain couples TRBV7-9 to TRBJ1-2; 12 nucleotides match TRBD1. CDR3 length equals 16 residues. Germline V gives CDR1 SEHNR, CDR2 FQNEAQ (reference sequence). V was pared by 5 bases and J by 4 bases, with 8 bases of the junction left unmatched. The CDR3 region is CASSNRDRGRGYGYTF. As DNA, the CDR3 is TGTGCCAGCAGCAACCGGGACAGGGGGCGCGGCTATGGCTACACCTTC.

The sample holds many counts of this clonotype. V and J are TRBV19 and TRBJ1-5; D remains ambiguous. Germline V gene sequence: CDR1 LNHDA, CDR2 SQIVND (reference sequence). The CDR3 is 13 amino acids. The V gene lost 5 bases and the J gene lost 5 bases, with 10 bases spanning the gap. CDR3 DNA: TGTGCCAGTAGTGGGCTTTTATATCAGCCCCAGCATTTT. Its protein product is CASSGLLYQPQHF.

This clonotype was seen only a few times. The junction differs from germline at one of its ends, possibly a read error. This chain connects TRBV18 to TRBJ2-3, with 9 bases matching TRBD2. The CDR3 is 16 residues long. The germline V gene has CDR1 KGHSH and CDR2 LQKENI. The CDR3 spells CASSLPSGDYTGTQYF. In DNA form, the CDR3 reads TGTGCCAGCTCACTGCCTAGCGGGGACTACACAGGTACGCAGTATTTT.

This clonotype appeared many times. CDR3 DNA: TGTGCCTACGGCGCGGAGGGCACAGATACGCAGTATTTT. This sequence encodes CAYGAEGTDTQYF. The J gene is TRBJ2-3, the V gene TRBV6-1; weak D call: TRBD2 (5 bases). This CDR3 has 13 amino acids. CDR1 and CDR2 (germline): MNHNS, SASEGT. V lost 11 bases, J lost 1 base, and 13 bases lay in between.

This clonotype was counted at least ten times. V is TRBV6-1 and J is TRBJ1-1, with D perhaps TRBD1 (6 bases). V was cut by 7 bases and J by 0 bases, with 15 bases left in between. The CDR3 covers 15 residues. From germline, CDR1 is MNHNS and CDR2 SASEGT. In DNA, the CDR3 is TGTGCCAGCAACCAACACAGGGTTTTGAACACTGAAGCTTTCTTT. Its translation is CASNQHRVLNTEAFF.